The sequence of this T cell receptor (beta chain) was determined in a study of T cell responses to AZD1222 COVID-19 vaccine. Study-wide results and caveats: Once two AZD1222 doses were given, Spike-specific TCR breadth and depth went up. Possibly, clonal diversity was underestimated; donors were largely white British and included more females. AZD1222 recipients seropositive at baseline numbered only six or seven.

This CDR3 spans 13 amino acids. Germline lookup yields CDR1 SGDLS and CDR2 YYNGEE. The V and J ends lost 5 bases and 9 bases, in that order; junction bases with no gene match: 8. This clone was observed a single time. As yet, its antigen is unknown. Data came from immunoSEQ multiplex PCR; TCRdb stores just in-frame clones and leaves some out. The sample consists of about 150,000 clones, 75% to 90% of them appearing once. This rearrangement joins TRBV9 to TRBJ2-4, with 7 bases that match TRBD2. The specimen comprised peripheral blood, sampled 28 days after the second AZD1222 dose. The sequence was obtained from an adult who received the AZD1222 COVID-19 vaccine. The CDR3 spells CASSGLVSGIQYF. The CDR3 DNA follows: TGTGCCAGCAGTGGACTAGTTTCGGGCATTCAGTACTTC.